These 21 T cell receptor beta chains were all obtained from the same sample, sequenced in a study of blood T cells in healthy people across ages. Through a sample-barcoded 5' primer and a J-beta primer mix, a second PCR was run for roughly 6 to 11 cycles. TCRdb called the 5' RACE reads again in MiXCR, with one record for every CDR3 protein. The data hold 800,000 or so distinct CDR3 sequences, with roughly 46% observed a single time. The sequenced material came from blood. The source is a man older than 75 in good health.

The table lists this clonotype with many counts. The chain carries TRBV7-2 and TRBJ2-4, with D possibly TRBD1 on 6 matching bases. V was shortened by 2 bases and J by 9 bases, with 17 bases between the two germline ends. This CDR3 has 15 amino acids. CDR1 is SGHTA and CDR2 is FQGNSA in the germline V gene. The CDR3 reads CASSLTHEGGGIQYF. The CDR3, as DNA: TGTGCCAGCAGCTTAACCCACGAAGGGGGTGGCATTCAGTACTTC.

Here the CDR3 reads CASSEPDRLTSPLHF. CDR3 nucleotide sequence: TGTGCCAGCAGCGAACCCGACAGACTCACTTCACCCCTCCACTTT. The chain joins TRBV25-1 to TRBJ1-6; TRBD1 might be the D (5 bases). V shed 6 bases and J shed 9 bases, with 18 bases lying between them. Germline values: CDR1 MGHDK, CDR2 SYGVNS. The CDR3 covers 15 residues. Looking up the rest from reference TRBV25-1 and TRBJ1-6 gives the full variable domain: EADIYQTPRYLVIGTGKKITLECSQTMGHDKMYWYQQDPGMELHLIHYSYGVNSTEKGDLSSESTVSRIRTEHFPLTLESARPSHTSQYLCASSEPDRLTSPLHFGNGTRLTVT.

The chain combines TRBV29-1 with TRBJ2-5; D unresolved. The CDR3 totals 12 residues. V lost 7 bases to trimming and J lost 11 bases, with 20 bases between them. Germline V gives CDR1 SQVTM, CDR2 ANQGSEA. The CDR3 here is CSATESGREQYF. The CDR3 DNA reads TGCAGCGCCACGGAGTCGGGTCGAGAGCAGTACTTC.

This clonotype was recorded a few times. CDR3 protein: CASSESLAGGSDTQYF. The CDR3 DNA is TGTGCCAGCAGTGAATCACTAGCGGGGGGATCAGATACGCAGTATTTT. J is TRBJ2-3 and V is TRBV6-1, with TRBD2 matching 12 bases. V trimming: 2 bases; J trimming: 4 bases; junction bases outside the gene matches: 4. Germline V gene sequence: CDR1 MNHNS, CDR2 SASEGT. The CDR3 consists of 16 residues.

This chain links TRBV20-1 with TRBJ2-3; tentative D call: TRBD2 (5 bases). The V gene lost 7 bases and the J gene lost 2 bases, with 10 bases spanning the gap. The CDR3 sequence is 12 residues long. Germline lookup yields CDR1 DFQATT and CDR2 SNEGSKA (reference sequence). The CDR3 loop reads CSGCLATDTQYF. CDR3 sequence (DNA): TGCAGTGGTTGCCTAGCCACAGATACGCAGTATTTT.

This clonotype was counted a few times. J is TRBJ2-3 and V is TRBV28, with D hard to call. Germline V lookup: CDR1 MDHEN, CDR2 SYDVKM. The CDR3 is 12 residues long. Deletions cut 3 bases from V and 11 bases from J, with 12 bases between. CDR3 sequence: CASSFQNSGQYF. As DNA, the CDR3 is TGTGCCAGCAGTTTCCAAAATTCGGGGCAGTATTTT.

The rearrangement uses TRBV11-2 and TRBJ2-3, with D uncertain. This CDR3 spans 14 amino acids. Trimming shortened V by 5 bases and J by 2 bases, and 11 bases separated the two germline ends. The germline CDR1 and CDR2 sequences are SGHAT and FQNNGV. The CDR3, as DNA: TGTGCCAGCAGCGTATTAATCCTCACAGATACGCAGTATTTT. Protein sequence: CASSVLILTDTQYF.

V usage is TRBV7-2 and J usage is TRBJ2-3, with 9 nucleotides matching TRBD2. The DNA end favors TRBJ2-7, so the J call may be wrong. Germline V gene data show CDR1 as SGHTA and CDR2 as FQGNSA. The CDR3 has 17 amino acids. The CDR3 here is CASSLGGVSGRTDTQYF. In DNA form, the CDR3 reads TGTGCCAGCAGCTTAGGGGGGGTCAGCGGGAGGACAGATACGCAGTACTTC.

This clonotype was counted only a few times. The rearrangement joins TRBV20-1 to TRBJ2-1; TRBD2 is a possible D gene (6 bases). Germline lookup yields CDR1 DFQATT and CDR2 SNEGSKA (reference sequence). The CDR3 has 12 residues. V was shortened by 3 bases and J by 7 bases, with 10 bases between the two germline ends. The CDR3 protein is CSASGRRNEQFF. The CDR3 DNA reads TGCAGTGCTAGTGGGAGGCGTAATGAGCAGTTCTTC.

The CDR3 protein is CASQPDRSDYGHTF. The CDR3 DNA reads TGTGCCAGTCAACCGGACAGGTCCGACTATGGCCACACCTTC. The chain uses TRBV21-1 and TRBJ1-2; the table's D gene call, TRBD1, was not cross checked with the DNA. TRBV21-1 is designated a pseudogene. This CDR3 has 14 amino acids.

This clonotype appeared a few times. This chain links TRBV5-1 with TRBJ2-5; no clear D gene. The CDR3 consists of 14 residues. CDR1 is SGHRS, CDR2 YFSETQ, per germline. Trimming pared 0 bases from V and 2 bases from J, leaving 8 bases between. In nucleotides, the CDR3 is TGCGCCAGCAGCTTGGGGAACAGACAAGAGACCCAGTACTTC. It codes for CASSLGNRQETQYF.

This chain connects TRBV6-1 to TRBJ2-5, with D maybe TRBD2 (5 bases). Deletions cut 9 bases from V and 1 base from J, with 12 bases between. CDR1 and CDR2 (germline): MNHNS, SASEGT. The CDR3 has 13 residues. The CDR3 reads CASKDWSQETQYF. The CDR3, as DNA: TGTGCCAGTAAGGACTGGTCCCAAGAGACCCAGTACTTC.

The chain couples TRBV5-1 to TRBJ2-1; 9 positions agree with TRBD2. The CDR3 runs 15 residues. Germline V lookup: CDR1 SGHRS, CDR2 YFSETQ. V shed 1 base and J 13 bases; nucleotides not matched to a gene: 12. CDR3 protein: CASSLLAGVEETQFF. The DNA of the CDR3 is TGCGCCAGCAGCTTGTTAGCGGGAGTAGAGGAGACCCAGTTCTTC.

This clonotype was observed a handful of times. The CDR3 is CASRWGSGSGNEQFF. DNA of the CDR3: TGCGCCAGCAGATGGGGTAGCGGGAGTGGAAATGAGCAGTTCTTC. The V gene is TRBV5-1, the J gene TRBJ2-1; TRBD2 matches 9 bases. CDR1 is SGHRS and CDR2 is YFSETQ in the germline V gene. V shed 5 bases, J shed 7 bases, and the junction held 10 bases outside the gene matches. The CDR3 is 15 amino acids.

The V call is TRBV10-3, the J call TRBJ1-5; D is ambiguous. Trimming removed 5 bases at V and 3 bases at J, with 26 bases between. The germline gives CDR1 ENHRY, CDR2 SYGVKD. This CDR3 is built from 19 residues. The CDR3 spells CAISPLRRFHEVDNQPQHF. The CDR3 DNA is TGTGCCATCAGTCCCCTAAGGAGATTTCACGAGGTAGACAATCAGCCCCAGCATTTT.

The chain uses TRBV18 and TRBJ2-3; D gene unclear. CDR3 length equals 14 residues. Trimming removed 1 base from V and 2 bases from J, with 7 bases in between. Per the germline V gene, CDR1 is KGHSH and CDR2 is LQKENI. CDR3 amino acids: CASSPQGYTDTQYF. CDR3 DNA sequence: TGTGCCAGCTCACCACAGGGATACACAGATACGCAGTATTTT. Using reference TRBV18 and TRBJ2-3 for the parts outside the CDR3, the full variable domain is NAGVMQNPRHLVRRRGQEARLRCSPMKGHSHVYWYRQLPEEGLKFMVYLQKENIIDESGMPKERFSAEFPKEGPSILRIQQVVRGDSAAYFCASSPQGYTDTQYFGPGTRLTVL.

The chain links TRBV28 to TRBJ2-7; TRBD2 aligns across 8 bases. The CDR3 is 14 amino acids. The V and J ends lost 6 bases and 3 bases, in that order; junction bases with no gene match: 7. Germline assignment: CDR1 MDHEN and CDR2 SYDVKM. The CDR3 is CASSRGLGNYEQYF. The DNA of the CDR3 is TGTGCCAGCAGCCGGGGACTAGGCAACTACGAGCAGTACTTC.

This clonotype appeared a few times. This chain uses TRBV20-1 with TRBJ2-5; unclear D gene. Germline CDR1 DFQATT, CDR2 SNEGSKA (reference sequence). The CDR3 totals 12 residues. The V gene lost 8 bases and the J gene lost 3 bases, with 13 bases spanning the gap. The CDR3 bases are TGCAGTTCAACCGTCGTGGAAGAGACCCAGTACTTC. Translated: CSSTVVEETQYF.

This clonotype was seen only a few times. The genes are TRBV20-1 and TRBJ2-1; 14 bases are a match to TRBD2. The CDR3 runs 14 residues. Germline CDR1 DFQATT, CDR2 SNEGSKA (reference sequence). J was trimmed by 8 bases and V by 3 bases; bases with no gene match: 3. The CDR3 loop reads CSARGLAGEDEQFF. The CDR3 DNA reads as TGCAGTGCTAGGGGACTAGCGGGAGAGGATGAGCAGTTCTTC.

The chain links TRBV4-3 to TRBJ2-1; 9 bases line up with TRBD1. CDR1 and CDR2 from the germline V gene are LGHNA and YSLEER. After removal of 3 bases from V and 9 bases from J, the junction contained 9 bases not matched to a gene. This CDR3 has 15 amino acids. DNA of the CDR3: TGCGCCAGCAGCCAGGATGGACAGGGGTATACTGAGCAGTTCTTC. Its translation: CASSQDGQGYTEQFF.

In its sample, this clonotype was seen a few times. For the CDR3, the DNA is TGCAGCGTTGATTCCCCCGACTATGGCTACACCTTC. Its translation: CSVDSPDYGYTF. V and J are TRBV29-1 and TRBJ1-2; D gene ambiguous. V was clipped by 3 bases and J by 3 bases, with 8 bases between them. The length of the CDR3 is 12 residues. The germline V gene encodes CDR1 SQVTM and CDR2 ANQGSEA.